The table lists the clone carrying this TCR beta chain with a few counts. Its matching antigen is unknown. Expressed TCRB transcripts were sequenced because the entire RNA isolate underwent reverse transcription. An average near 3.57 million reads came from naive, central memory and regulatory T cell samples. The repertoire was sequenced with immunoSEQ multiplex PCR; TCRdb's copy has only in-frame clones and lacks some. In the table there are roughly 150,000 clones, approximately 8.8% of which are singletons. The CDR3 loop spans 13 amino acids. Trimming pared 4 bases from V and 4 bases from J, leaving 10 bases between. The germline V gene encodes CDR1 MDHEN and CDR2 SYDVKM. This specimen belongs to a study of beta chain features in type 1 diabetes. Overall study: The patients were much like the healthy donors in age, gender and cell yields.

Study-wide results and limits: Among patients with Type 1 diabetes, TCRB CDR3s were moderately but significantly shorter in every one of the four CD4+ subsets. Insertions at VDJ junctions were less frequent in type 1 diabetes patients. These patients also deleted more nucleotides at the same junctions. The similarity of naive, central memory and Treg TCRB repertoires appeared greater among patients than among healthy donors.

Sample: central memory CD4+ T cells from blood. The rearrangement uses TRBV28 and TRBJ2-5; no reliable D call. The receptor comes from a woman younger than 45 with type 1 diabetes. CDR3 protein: CASSYSWAETQYF. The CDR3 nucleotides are TGTGCCAGCAGTTACAGTTGGGCAGAGACCCAGTACTTC.